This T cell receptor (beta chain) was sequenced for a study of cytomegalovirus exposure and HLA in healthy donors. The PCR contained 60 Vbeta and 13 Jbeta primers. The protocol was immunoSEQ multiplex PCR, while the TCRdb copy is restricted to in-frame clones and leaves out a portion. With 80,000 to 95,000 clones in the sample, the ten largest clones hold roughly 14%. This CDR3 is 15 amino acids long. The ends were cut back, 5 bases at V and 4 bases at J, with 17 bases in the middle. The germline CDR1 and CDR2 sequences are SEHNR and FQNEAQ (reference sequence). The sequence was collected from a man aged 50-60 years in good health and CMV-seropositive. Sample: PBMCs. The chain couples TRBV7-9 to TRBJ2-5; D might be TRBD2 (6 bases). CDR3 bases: TGTGCCAGCAGCCCCCTAGCGTCAAGGGGAGAGACCCAGTACTTC. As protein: CASSPLASRGETQYF.